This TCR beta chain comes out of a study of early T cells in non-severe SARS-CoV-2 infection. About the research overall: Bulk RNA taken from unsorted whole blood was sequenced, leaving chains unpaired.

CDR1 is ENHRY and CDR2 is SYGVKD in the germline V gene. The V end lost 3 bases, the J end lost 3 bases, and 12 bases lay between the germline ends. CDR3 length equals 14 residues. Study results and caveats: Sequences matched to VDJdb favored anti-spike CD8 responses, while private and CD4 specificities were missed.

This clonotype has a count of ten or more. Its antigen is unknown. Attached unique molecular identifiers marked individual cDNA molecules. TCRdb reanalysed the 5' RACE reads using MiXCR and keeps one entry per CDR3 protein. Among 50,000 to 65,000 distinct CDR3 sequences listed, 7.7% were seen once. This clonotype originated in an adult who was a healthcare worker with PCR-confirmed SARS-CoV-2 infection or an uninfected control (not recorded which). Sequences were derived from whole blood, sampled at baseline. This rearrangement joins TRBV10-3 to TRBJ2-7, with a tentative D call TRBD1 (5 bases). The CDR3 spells CAISEDSTSYEQYF. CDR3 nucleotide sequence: TGTGCCATCAGTGAAGACAGTACAAGCTACGAGCAGTACTTC.